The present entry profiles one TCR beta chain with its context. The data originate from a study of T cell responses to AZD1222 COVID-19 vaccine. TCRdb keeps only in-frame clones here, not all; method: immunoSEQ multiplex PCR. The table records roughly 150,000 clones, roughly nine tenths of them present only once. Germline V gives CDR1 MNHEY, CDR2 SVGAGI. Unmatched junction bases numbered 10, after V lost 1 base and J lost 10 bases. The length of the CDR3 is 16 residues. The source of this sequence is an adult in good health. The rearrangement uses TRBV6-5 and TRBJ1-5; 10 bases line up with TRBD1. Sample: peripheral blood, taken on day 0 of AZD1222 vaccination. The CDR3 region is CASSYLGTGVAAPQHF. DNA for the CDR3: TGTGCCAGCAGTTACTTGGGGACAGGGGTCGCGGCTCCCCAGCATTTT.